This T cell receptor beta chain is from a study of CD8 T cells in ankylosing spondylitis. Study-level findings and limits: Researchers reportedly found disease-linked clones significantly enriched in matched ankylosing spondylitis synovial fluid. What seemed typical of ankylosing spondylitis blood was a TCR beta motif built from several highly homologous variants.

This clonotype was counted a few times. Antigen unknown. Each TCR beta library was made by quantitative 5'-RACE that incorporated molecular barcodes. TCRdb reprocessed the 5' RACE reads with MiXCR, giving one entry per CDR3 protein. The data hold 100,000 to 150,000 distinct CDR3 sequences, with roughly 17% observed a single time. V lost 1 base and J lost 4, with 8 bases in between. This CDR3 has 13 amino acids. CDR1 SGDLS and CDR2 YYNGEE come from the germline V gene. This clonotype was sampled from a male donor with ankylosing spondylitis. Sequencing input: blood, either unsorted or a sorted T cell fraction (not recorded which). This chain uses TRBV9 with TRBJ1-1; D uncertain. The CDR3 here is CASSVPGSTEAFF. The DNA of the CDR3 is TGTGCCAGCAGCGTACCGGGAAGCACTGAAGCTTTCTTT. Full variable domain (outside the CDR3, taken from reference TRBV9 and TRBJ1-1): DSGVTQTPKHLITATGQRVTLRCSPRSGDLSVYWYQQSLDQGLQFLIQYYNGEERAKGNILERFSAQQFPDLHSELNLSSLELGDSALYFCASSVPGSTEAFFGQGTRLTVV.